The clone carrying this TCR beta chain was seen many times. The data were taken from a study of T cells in Graves' hyperthyroidism and ophthalmopathy. TCR beta CDR3 region amplification was performed from RNA transcripts. The HTBI primer set drove a first-round RT-PCR of the TCR CDR3. TCRdb analysed the multiplex PCR reads with MiXCR anew, one entry per CDR3 protein. Of around 290,000 distinct CDR3 sequences listed, roughly 13% are singletons. The specimen sequenced was blood. This TCR derives from a middle-aged woman with Graves' hyperthyroidism.

Here the CDR3 reads CASSYSYQPQHF. The CDR3 bases are TGTGCCAGCAGTTACAGCTATCAGCCCCAGCATTTT. The chain joins TRBV12-3 or TRBV12-4 to TRBJ1-5; D remains ambiguous. V gave up 4 bases and J gave up 5 bases, with 6 bases separating them. This CDR3 spans 12 amino acids.